This is a list of T cell receptor beta chains from one sample in a study of shared clonotypes between healthy human individuals. The data were produced by immunoSEQ multiplex PCR, yet TCRdb's version contains in-frame clones alone and is incomplete. The sample consists of over 1.4 million clones, more than 95% of them appearing once. Sequencing used naive CD4+ T cells sorted from blood. These receptors were collected from a man aged 25 to 40 in good health. Each CDR3 is given with its conserved first and last residue. Each record gives: clone size, J gene, V gene, D gene, CDR3 protein, CDR3 DNA. D genes are given only for firm matches. Where a row states a size, it is once, few, many or the class of an expanded clone; other rows omit it.

abundance: -; j_gene: TRBJ1-1; v_gene: TRBV10-1; d_gene: TRBD1; CDR3aa: CASSRTGRPTEAFF; CDR3nt: TGCGCCAGCTCGCGGACAGGGCGGCCCACTGAAGCTTTCTTT
abundance: -; j_gene: TRBJ2-2; v_gene: TRBV5-1; d_gene: -; CDR3aa: CASSLVQGRTGELFF; CDR3nt: TGCGCCAGCAGCTTGGTACAGGGAAGGACCGGGGAGCTGTTTTTT
abundance: -; j_gene: TRBJ1-5; v_gene: TRBV11-2; d_gene: -; CDR3aa: CASSPSRDQPQHF; CDR3nt: TGTGCCAGCAGCCCATCACGGGATCAGCCCCAGCATTTT
abundance: -; j_gene: TRBJ2-2; v_gene: TRBV6-9; d_gene: TRBD2; CDR3aa: CAIRQGGTAGTSGIWAGELFF; CDR3nt: TGTGCCATCCGACAAGGGGGGACAGCCGGGACTAGCGGTATTTGGGCCGGGGAGCTGTTTTTT
abundance: -; j_gene: TRBJ2-7; v_gene: TRBV28; d_gene: TRBD2; CDR3aa: CASLGTSGRAGSYEQYF; CDR3nt: TGTGCCAGCTTGGGAACTAGCGGGAGGGCCGGCTCCTACGAGCAGTACTTC
abundance: -; j_gene: TRBJ1-2; v_gene: TRBV5-6; d_gene: TRBD1; CDR3aa: CASSQGQGYGYTF; CDR3nt: TGTGCCAGCAGCCAGGGACAGGGCTATGGCTACACCTTC
abundance: -; j_gene: TRBJ1-1; v_gene: TRBV11-2; d_gene: -; CDR3aa: CASSLGPEAFF; CDR3nt: TGTGCCAGCAGTTTAGGCCCTGAAGCTTTCTTT
abundance: -; j_gene: TRBJ2-7; v_gene: TRBV19; d_gene: -; CDR3aa: CASSLGRSSSYEQYF; CDR3nt: TGTGCCAGTAGCCTCGGCAGGAGCTCCTCCTACGAGCAGTACTTC
abundance: -; j_gene: TRBJ2-7; v_gene: TRBV2; d_gene: -; CDR3aa: CASSDGVNYEQYF; CDR3nt: TGTGCCAGCAGTGACGGCGTTAACTACGAGCAGTACTTC
abundance: -; j_gene: TRBJ2-7; v_gene: TRBV18; d_gene: TRBD1; CDR3aa: CASSPTGGDYEQYF; CDR3nt: TGTGCCAGCTCGCCGACAGGGGGGGACTACGAGCAGTACTTC
abundance: -; j_gene: TRBJ2-3; v_gene: TRBV30; d_gene: -; CDR3aa: CAWILRGRNTDTQYF; CDR3nt: TGTGCCTGGATCCTACGGGGACGGAACACAGATACGCAGTATTTT
abundance: -; j_gene: TRBJ2-3; v_gene: TRBV2; d_gene: TRBD2; CDR3aa: CASSQSGSAITDTQYF; CDR3nt: TGTGCCAGCAGCCAGAGCGGGAGCGCAATCACAGATACGCAGTATTTT
abundance: -; j_gene: TRBJ2-7; v_gene: TRBV10-3; d_gene: -; CDR3aa: CAILDPTSSYEQYF; CDR3nt: TGTGCCATCTTGGACCCTACGAGCTCCTACGAGCAGTACTTC
abundance: -; j_gene: TRBJ1-2; v_gene: TRBV18; d_gene: TRBD1; CDR3aa: CASSQTGTGGYGYTF; CDR3nt: TGTGCCAGCTCACAGACCGGGACAGGGGGCTATGGCTACACCTTC
abundance: -; j_gene: TRBJ2-7; v_gene: TRBV5-1; d_gene: TRBD2; CDR3aa: CASSWSSGSVYEQYF; CDR3nt: TGCGCCAGCAGCTGGAGTAGCGGGAGTGTCTACGAGCAGTACTTC
abundance: -; j_gene: TRBJ1-4; v_gene: TRBV7-2; d_gene: -; CDR3aa: CASSLYGRGLNEKLFF; CDR3nt: TGTGCCAGCAGCTTATACGGCCGGGGCCTAAATGAAAAACTGTTTTTT
abundance: once; j_gene: TRBJ1-5; v_gene: TRBV2; d_gene: -; CDR3aa: CASSEGGISYQPQHF; CDR3nt: TGTGCCAGCAGTGAGGGAGGGATTAGTTATCAGCCCCAGCATTTT
abundance: -; j_gene: TRBJ1-5; v_gene: TRBV27; d_gene: TRBD1; CDR3aa: CASRDRVGVSNQPQHF; CDR3nt: TGTGCCAGCAGAGACAGGGTTGGAGTTAGCAATCAGCCCCAGCATTTT
abundance: -; j_gene: TRBJ1-1; v_gene: TRBV18; d_gene: -; CDR3aa: CASSPPSPGRDTEAFF; CDR3nt: TGTGCCAGCTCACCACCGTCTCCTGGGCGGGACACTGAAGCTTTCTTT
abundance: -; j_gene: TRBJ2-7; v_gene: TRBV10-3; d_gene: -; CDR3aa: CAIGAARTLF; CDR3nt: TGTGCCATCGGTGCGGCCCGAACCCTCTTC
abundance: -; j_gene: TRBJ1-2; v_gene: TRBV4-1; d_gene: TRBD1; CDR3aa: CASSHPPGQGGYGYTF; CDR3nt: TGCGCCAGCAGCCACCCCCCCGGGCAGGGGGGCTATGGCTACACCTTC
abundance: once; j_gene: TRBJ1-5; v_gene: TRBV6-1; d_gene: -; CDR3aa: CASSEAVDRDARGGSHF; CDR3nt: TGTGCCAGCAGTGAAGCGGTGGACCGGGACGCCAGAGGTGGTTCGCATTTT